This note documents a single TCR beta chain sequence. This clone was observed once. The antigen it binds to is not known. The input lacks base qualities; no much larger clone sits a single base away. The sample is drawn from a study of shared clonotypes between healthy human individuals (dated by TCRdb to the early 2020s). At the level of the whole study: A few men and a couple of women, aged 18 to 49 years, made up the cohort. For each donor, three plates each were used for CD4 naive and CD4 memory, two plates were used for CD8 naive, and one plate was used for CD8 memory. The study deeply sequenced blood TCR repertoires of 5 or 6 healthy adults to estimate repertoire size and the extent of clonotype sharing between individuals. Libraries were prepared and TCR repertoires were sequenced by different laboratories using diverse techniques, in order to increase sequencing depth and limit assay-specific biases. Leukapheresis yielded between about 0.85 and 10 billion PBMCs per donor. What the study reported, not specific to this receptor: When several donors were compared, the shared fraction of clonotypes was approximately 5% for naive CD4, roughly 3.3% for naive CD8, 2% to 2.5% for memory CD4, and 0.3% to 0.5% for memory CD8. Incomplete sequencing was indicated by rarefaction of sorted-subset datasets, despite the large sequencing depth. Naive subsets generally had larger estimated clonotype richness than memory subsets. Because the study included only a small number of donors, the genetic and exposure-history diversity represented was limited. Clonotypes shared by all four sorted-subset donors showed higher generation probabilities than non-shared clonotypes. Only blood was sampled, and tissue TCR repertoires likely differ from those in blood. Pairwise subsampling indicated that sequencing depth was expected to affect the degree of clonotype sharing among donors.

CD8 naive samples were obtained by positive selection for CCR7 among CD45RO-negative cells, yielding a CD45RA+CCR7+ population from which TemRA cells were excluded. Donors were healthy HIV-negative adults with no recently reported acute infections or vaccinations. Only Caucasian adults living in Nashville, Tennessee, USA were represented among the donors. After blood collection by leukapheresis, PBMCs were isolated using Ficoll-Histopaque density gradient centrifugation and then cryopreserved in the vapor phase of liquid nitrogen. Analytical flow cytometry was used to check the purity and quantity of each magnetically sorted T cell population. Each sorted fraction had its genomic DNA isolated and then quantified by UV absorbance on a Nanodrop 2000c. The CDR3 sequence holds 15 residues, the cysteine and phenylalanine included. The read is trimmed to its CDR3 DNA, 45 bases read in frame from base 1. V loses 5 bases of germline sequence and J loses 4 bases, and the interval between the two ends is 19 bases. CDR1 and CDR2 were assigned from the germline V gene as SGHRS and YFSETQ.

TCR CDR3 regions were amplified from genomic DNA by multiplex PCR using the deep immunoSEQ assay. Extracted genomic DNA from each cell subset was distributed evenly across all wells of several immunoSEQ 96-well plates, and each plate was treated as a replicate. Each replicate PCR for sorted subsets received around 0.2 ug genomic DNA, equal to roughly 30,000 T cell genomes. Purified libraries were quantified with a Qubit 3.0 fluorometer, sized on a Bioanalyzer 2100, and re-quantified with the KAPA Library Quantification kit. Every immunoSEQ 96-well plate was sequenced on a separate single-read 150-cycle Illumina NextSeq 550 flow cell. Per the source publication's procedure: Because the immunoSEQ output included only junctional sequences and no quality scores, the filtering could not be the same as the filtering used for full-length reads. Sequences were annotated with PyIR, a Python wrapper for IgBLAST v1.9, using IMGT germline references to assign V/J genes and CDR3. Any read was removed if the V/J assignment was weak (E-value above 1e-6), the CDR3 was missing, or the read contained stop codons, out-of-frame junctions, or ambiguous translated residues. V3J clonotypes were defined as sequences sharing an identical inferred V gene, J gene, and CDR3 amino acid sequence. Percentage overlap between repertoires was computed as shared unique clonotypes divided by the size of the smaller repertoire. Three approaches were used to assess repertoire richness: RTK rarefaction, the Chao1 estimator, and Recon v2.1 estimates of unobserved clonotypes. OLGA was used to compute generation probabilities for all TCRbeta clonotypes that the gDNA method yielded from several donors. The table was pulled from immuneACCESS by TCRdb, which kept in-frame rearrangements only. Such tables lose some clones; where checked, under half of the loss comes from unresolved V genes, and the rest has no known cause. The V and J calls and clone size come from that table; D and trimming were worked out from the DNA. This sample comprises roughly 810,000 clones, about 97% of them detected only once. Clones ranked in the top ten supply 0.2% to 0.25% of the sample.

This TCR derives from a man aged 30 to 45 in good health. The rearranged chain carries TRBV5-1 and TRBJ2-7, with a tentative D gene TRBD2 over 5 matching bases. Sequencing input: naive CD8+ T cells sorted from blood. The cell subset or site label here, explained by the study, means: CD45RA+CCR7+. The CDR3 is CASSQGGGGAYEQYF. The nucleotide sequence reads as follows: TGCGCCAGCAGTCAAGGCGGTGGAGGAGCTTACGAGCAGTACTTC.